The clone carrying this T cell receptor beta chain appeared a few times. Specified time point: persistent/refractory GD, antithyroid drugs over 5 years with positive TRAb. PBMCs provided the RNA from which the TCR library was made. From germline, CDR1 is DFQATT and CDR2 SNEGSKA (reference sequence). The CDR3 contains 16 residues. V was clipped by 0 bases and J by 0 bases; unmatched bases: 7. This record belongs to a study of regulatory T cells in long-lasting Graves disease. Construction of the TCR beta libraries employed iRepertoire HTBI primers in conjunction with Arm-PCR of CDR3 regions. Each CDR3 protein gets one entry after TCRdb re-called the multiplex PCR reads with MiXCR. The data hold around 510,000 distinct CDR3 sequences, with less than 25% observed a single time.

This specimen was peripheral blood mononuclear cells (PBMCs), taken when the disease was refractory, from a patient treated with antithyroid drugs. The clonotype was recovered from a female donor with Graves disease. This sequence joins TRBV20-1 and TRBJ2-7; 8 bases align to TRBD1. In DNA, the CDR3 is TGCAGTGCTAGAGATCCAGGACAGGGAATCTCCTACGAGCAGTACTTC. This codes for CSARDPGQGISYEQYF.